This T cell receptor beta chain was identified during a study of control samples from healthy donors and cancer patients. TCRdb's table, derived via immunoSEQ multiplex PCR, lists solely in-frame clones and lacks some. The repertoire includes roughly 150,000 clones, 92% of them detected once, and 0.55% to 0.7% sits in the top ten. This clone was seen only a few times. The CDR3 has 12 residues. Germline lookup yields CDR1 SGHNT and CDR2 YENEEA. V lost 3 bases and J 7 bases, leaving 7 bases between the germline ends. The source is a woman aged 25 to 39 in good health. Sequenced: blood. J is TRBJ2-1 and V is TRBV11-3, with TRBD1 as a possible D gene (5 bases). The CDR3 coding sequence is TGTGCCAGCAGCTTTTCAGGGAATGAGCAGTTCTTC. It is translated as CASSFSGNEQFF.